This TCR beta chain was documented in a study of blood T cell repertoires in COVID-19. Study in general: Nucleic acid was either cDNA or gDNA, and it came from T cells, B-cell-depleted T cells, or PBMCs.

Per the study methods: Reference gene primer amplification yielded estimated nucleated cell counts. Profiling relied on immunoSEQ multiplex PCR, and the TCRdb table lists in-frame clones only, not all of them. V and J calls and clone size are those listed in that table; D and trimming were worked out from the DNA. The repertoire holds about 240,000 clones, around nine tenths seen once, with 5.5% to 7.5% in the top ten. In this sample, this clone turned up a few times. Sequence at one end of the junction differs from germline and may be a read error. Germline CDR1 and CDR2: LGHDT and YNNKEL (reference sequence). The CDR3 extends over 14 amino acids.

This clonotype was sampled from a woman aged 65 to 85 with active or convalescent COVID-19. Sequencing was performed on peripheral blood. The V call is TRBV3-1 (or the pseudogene TRBV3-2), the J call TRBJ2-7; TRBD1 aligns across 12 bases. The CDR3 sequence is CASSQDMGTGGAHF. The CDR3 DNA is TGTGCCAGCAGCCAAGACATGGGGACAGGGGGCGCTCACTTC.